The source of this T cell receptor beta chain is a study of human T cells and chemical hapten exposure. Regarding time point: pre-sensitization, week 0. The treatment is: therapeutic diphenylcyclopropenone sensitization with weekly scalp DPC. TCRdb re-called the RACE reads through MiXCR, storing one row per CDR3 protein. The data contain 60,000 to 70,000 distinct CDR3 sequences, about 10% of them seen just once; the ten biggest clones take up approximately 5.2%. There are a few counts of this clonotype. The starting material was whole blood, obtained in connection with sensitization to the hapten diphenylcyclopropenone (DPC). This TCR came from a woman between 45 and 65 years old with alopecia areata. Some clones in this sample may be carry-over from other donors' samples.

For the CDR3, the DNA is TGTGCCAGCAGTTTCTATGCGGGAGGGCAAGGCACCGGGGAGCTGTTTTTT. Translating gives CASSFYAGGQGTGELFF. This rearrangement joins TRBV12-3 or TRBV12-4 to TRBJ2-2, with 9 bases lining up with TRBD2. Trimming cost V 3 bases and J 4 bases; bases outside gene matches: 9. The CDR3 is 17 residues long.